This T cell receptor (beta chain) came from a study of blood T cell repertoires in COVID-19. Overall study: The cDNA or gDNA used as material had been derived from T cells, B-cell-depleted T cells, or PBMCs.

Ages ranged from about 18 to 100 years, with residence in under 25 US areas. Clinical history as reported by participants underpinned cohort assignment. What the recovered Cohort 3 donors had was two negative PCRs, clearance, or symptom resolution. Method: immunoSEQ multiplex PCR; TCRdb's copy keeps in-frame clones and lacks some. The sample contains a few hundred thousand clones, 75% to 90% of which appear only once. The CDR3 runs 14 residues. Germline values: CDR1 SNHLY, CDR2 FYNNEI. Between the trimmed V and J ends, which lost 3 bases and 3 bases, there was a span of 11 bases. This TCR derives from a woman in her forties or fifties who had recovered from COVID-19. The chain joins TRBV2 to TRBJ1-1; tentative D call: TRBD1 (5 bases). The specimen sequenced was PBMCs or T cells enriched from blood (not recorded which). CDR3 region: CASSDGGWDTEAFF. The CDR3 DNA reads TGTGCCAGCAGTGACGGGGGGTGGGACACTGAAGCTTTCTTT.